These 6 T cell receptor beta chains came from one sample sequenced in a study of CD8+CD57+ T cells in acquired aplastic anemia. Genomic DNA was employed as the template in profiling TCR beta VDJ and CDR3. In TCRdb, the reads were re-called with MiXCR into one record per CDR3 protein. The table has 260,000 or so distinct CDR3 sequences, approximately 45% seen once; the top ten hold 6.5% to 8%. Sequencing involved patients with CD8+CD57+ cell expansion previously shown by flow cytometry. Sequenced material: sorted CD4+, CD8+, or CD8+CD57+ T cells (not recorded which) from PBMCs. These receptors were collected from a human donor with aplastic anemia.

Note on this clonotype: This may be a read error: a much more frequent sequence differs by one nucleotide. V is TRBV12-3 or TRBV12-4 and J is TRBJ2-1; D uncertain. CDR3 length equals 16 residues. Trimming shortened V by 0 bases and J by 5 bases, and 14 bases separated the two germline ends. The CDR3 DNA is TGTGCCAGCAGTTTAGCGGTTCAGTACTTGCACAATGAGCAGTTCTTC. It encodes CASSLAVQYLHNEQFF.

This clonotype was counted a few times. The gene calls are TRBV27 and TRBJ1-1; no clear D gene. The germline gives CDR1 MNHEY, CDR2 SMNVEV (reference sequence). CDR3 length: 13 amino acids. V was pared by 3 bases and J by 2 bases, with 7 bases between. Here the CDR3 reads CASSLQSNTEAFF. The DNA for the CDR3 is TGTGCCAGCAGTTTGCAGTCAAACACTGAAGCTTTCTTT.

This clonotype was counted many times. The rearrangement joins TRBV14 to TRBJ2-7; 7 bases match TRBD1. The V gene's germline CDR1 is SGHDN and CDR2 FVKESK. The CDR3 spans 14 residues. Unmatched junction bases numbered 5, after V lost 1 base and J lost 5 bases. CDR3 in DNA: TGTGCCAGCAGCCAAGGAGGGGGCTTTGACGAGCAGTACTTC. The encoded protein is CASSQGGGFDEQYF.

This clonotype was seen at least ten times. The V call is TRBV7-8, the J call TRBJ2-7, with TRBD1 matching over 7 bases. In germline, CDR1 is SGHVS, CDR2 FQNEAQ. J was trimmed by 2 bases and V by 1 base; bases with no gene match: 5. The CDR3 contains 15 residues. CDR3 DNA sequence: TGTGCCAGCAGCTTAGTAAAAGACAGGGCCTACGAGCAGTACTTC. This sequence encodes CASSLVKDRAYEQYF. Full variable domain (remainder filled in from reference TRBV7-8 and TRBJ2-7): GAGVSQSPRYKVAKRGQDVALRCDPISGHVSLFWYQQALGQGPEFLTYFQNEAQLDKSGLPSDRFFAERPEGSVSTLKIQRTQQEDSAVYLCASSLVKDRAYEQYFGPGTRLTVT.

There are a few counts of this clonotype. The chain carries TRBV25-1 and TRBJ1-2, with D uncertain. The CDR3 extends over 13 amino acids. The V gene lost 0 bases and the J gene lost 3 bases, with 5 bases spanning the gap. Germline V gives CDR1 MGHDK, CDR2 SYGVNS. The CDR3 spells CASSEYLHYGYTF. The DNA of the CDR3 is TGTGCCAGCAGTGAATATCTCCACTATGGCTACACCTTC.

There are many counts of this clonotype. V usage is TRBV7-9 and J usage is TRBJ1-1, with D possibly being TRBD1 (6 bases). The germline gives CDR1 SEHNR, CDR2 FQNEAQ (reference sequence). The CDR3 spans 13 residues. V shed 5 bases and J shed 3 bases, with 10 bases lying between them. The CDR3 DNA reads as TGTGCCAGCAGCCCGGCAGGGGACACTGAAGCTTTCTTT. It yields the protein CASSPAGDTEAFF.